This TCR beta chain was recorded in a study of blood T cell repertoires in COVID-19. Per the study methods: Amplification with reference gene primers provided the estimates of nucleated cell counts. The method was immunoSEQ multiplex PCR; TCRdb's version includes in-frame clones alone and lacks a portion of them. That table supplies the V and J calls and clone size; D and trimming were determined from the DNA. The sample lists nearly 300,000 clones; about 81% were seen once. The CDR3 covers 14 residues. Germline V lookup: CDR1 SGDLS, CDR2 YYNGEE. Between the trimmed V and J ends, which lost 0 bases and 1 base, there was a span of 7 bases.

The receptor was isolated from a human donor with COVID-19, enrolled during active disease. The donor label of this sample is uncertain. Sequences were obtained from peripheral blood. J is TRBJ2-5 and V is TRBV9; D not resolved. The CDR3: CASSVGAGQETQYF. The CDR3 region has the DNA TGTGCCAGCAGCGTAGGGGCAGGCCAAGAGACCCAGTACTTC.